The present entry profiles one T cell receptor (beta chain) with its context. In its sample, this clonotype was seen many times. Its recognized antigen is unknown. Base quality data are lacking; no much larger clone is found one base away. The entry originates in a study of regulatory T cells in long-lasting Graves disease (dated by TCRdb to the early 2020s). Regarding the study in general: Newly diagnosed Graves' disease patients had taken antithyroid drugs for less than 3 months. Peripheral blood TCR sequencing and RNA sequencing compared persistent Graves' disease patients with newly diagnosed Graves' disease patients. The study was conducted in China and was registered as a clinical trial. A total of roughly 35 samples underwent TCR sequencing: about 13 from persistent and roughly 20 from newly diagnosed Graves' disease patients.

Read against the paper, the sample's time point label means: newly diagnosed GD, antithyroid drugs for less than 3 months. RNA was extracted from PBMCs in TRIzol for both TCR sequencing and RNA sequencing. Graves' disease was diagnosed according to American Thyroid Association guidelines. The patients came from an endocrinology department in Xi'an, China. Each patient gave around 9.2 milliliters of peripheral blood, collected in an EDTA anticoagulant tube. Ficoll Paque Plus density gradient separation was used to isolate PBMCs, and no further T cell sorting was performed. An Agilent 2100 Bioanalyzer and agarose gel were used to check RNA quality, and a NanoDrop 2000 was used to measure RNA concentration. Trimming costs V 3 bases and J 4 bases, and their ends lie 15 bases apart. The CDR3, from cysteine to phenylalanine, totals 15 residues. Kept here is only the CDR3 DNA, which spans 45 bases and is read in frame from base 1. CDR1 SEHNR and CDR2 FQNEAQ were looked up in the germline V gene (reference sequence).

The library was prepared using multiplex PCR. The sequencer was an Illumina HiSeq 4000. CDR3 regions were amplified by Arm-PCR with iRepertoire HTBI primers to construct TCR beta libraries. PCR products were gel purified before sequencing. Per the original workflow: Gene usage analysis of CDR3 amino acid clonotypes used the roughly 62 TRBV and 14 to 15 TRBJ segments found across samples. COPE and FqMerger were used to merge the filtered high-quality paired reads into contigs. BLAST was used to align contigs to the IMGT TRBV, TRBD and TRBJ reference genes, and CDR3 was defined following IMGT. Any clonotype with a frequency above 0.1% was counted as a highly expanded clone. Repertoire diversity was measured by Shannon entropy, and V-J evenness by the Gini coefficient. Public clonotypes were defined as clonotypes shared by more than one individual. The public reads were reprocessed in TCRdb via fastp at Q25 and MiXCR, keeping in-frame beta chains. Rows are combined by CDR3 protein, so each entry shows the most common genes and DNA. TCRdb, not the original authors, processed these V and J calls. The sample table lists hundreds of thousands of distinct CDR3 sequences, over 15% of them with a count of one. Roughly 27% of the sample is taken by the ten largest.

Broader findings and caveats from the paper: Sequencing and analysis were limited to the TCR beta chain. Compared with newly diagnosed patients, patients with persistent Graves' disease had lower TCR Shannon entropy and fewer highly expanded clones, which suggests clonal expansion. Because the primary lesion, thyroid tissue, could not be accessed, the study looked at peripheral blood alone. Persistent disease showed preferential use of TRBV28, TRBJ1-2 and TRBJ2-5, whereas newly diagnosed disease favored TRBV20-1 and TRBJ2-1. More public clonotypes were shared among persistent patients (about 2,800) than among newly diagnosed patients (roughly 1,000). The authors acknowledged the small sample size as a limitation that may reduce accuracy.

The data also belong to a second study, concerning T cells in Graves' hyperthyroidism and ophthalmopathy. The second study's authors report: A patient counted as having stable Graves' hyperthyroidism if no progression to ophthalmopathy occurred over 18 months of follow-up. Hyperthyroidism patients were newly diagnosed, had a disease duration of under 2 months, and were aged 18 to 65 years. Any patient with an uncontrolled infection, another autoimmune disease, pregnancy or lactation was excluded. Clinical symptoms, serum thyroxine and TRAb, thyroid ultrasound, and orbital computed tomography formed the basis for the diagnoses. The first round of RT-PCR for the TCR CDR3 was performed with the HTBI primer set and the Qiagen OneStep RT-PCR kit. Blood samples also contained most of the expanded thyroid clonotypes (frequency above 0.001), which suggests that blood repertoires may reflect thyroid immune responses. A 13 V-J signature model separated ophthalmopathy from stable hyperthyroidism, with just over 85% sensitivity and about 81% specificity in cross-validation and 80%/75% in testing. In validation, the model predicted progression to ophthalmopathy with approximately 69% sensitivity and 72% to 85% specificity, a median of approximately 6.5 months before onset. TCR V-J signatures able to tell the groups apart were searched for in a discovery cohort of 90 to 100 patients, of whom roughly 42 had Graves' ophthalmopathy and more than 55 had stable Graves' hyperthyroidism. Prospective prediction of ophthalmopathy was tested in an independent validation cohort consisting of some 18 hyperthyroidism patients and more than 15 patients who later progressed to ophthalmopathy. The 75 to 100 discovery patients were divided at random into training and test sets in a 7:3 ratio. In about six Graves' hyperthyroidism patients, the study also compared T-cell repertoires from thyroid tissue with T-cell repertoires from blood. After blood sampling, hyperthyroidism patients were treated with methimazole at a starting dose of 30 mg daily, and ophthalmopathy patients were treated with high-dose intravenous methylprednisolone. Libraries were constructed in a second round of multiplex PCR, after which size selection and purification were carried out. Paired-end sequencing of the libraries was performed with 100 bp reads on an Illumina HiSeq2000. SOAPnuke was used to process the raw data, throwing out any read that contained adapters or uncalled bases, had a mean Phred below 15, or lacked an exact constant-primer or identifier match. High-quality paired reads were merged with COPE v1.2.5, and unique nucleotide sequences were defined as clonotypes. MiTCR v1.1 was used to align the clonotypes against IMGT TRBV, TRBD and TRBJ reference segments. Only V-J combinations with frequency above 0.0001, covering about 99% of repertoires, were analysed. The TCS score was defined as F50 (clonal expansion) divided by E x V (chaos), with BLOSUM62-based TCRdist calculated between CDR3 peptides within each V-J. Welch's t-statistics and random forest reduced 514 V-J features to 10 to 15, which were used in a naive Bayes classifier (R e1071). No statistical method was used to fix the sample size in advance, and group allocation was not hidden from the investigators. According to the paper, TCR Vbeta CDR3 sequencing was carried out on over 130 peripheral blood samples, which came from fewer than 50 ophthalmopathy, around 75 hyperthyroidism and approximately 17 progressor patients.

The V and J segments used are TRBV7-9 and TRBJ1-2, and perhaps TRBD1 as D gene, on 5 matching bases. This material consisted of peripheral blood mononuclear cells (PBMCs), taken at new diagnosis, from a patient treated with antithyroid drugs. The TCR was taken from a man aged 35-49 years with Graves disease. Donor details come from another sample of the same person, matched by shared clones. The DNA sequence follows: TGTGCCAGCAGCTTCGGTACAGGAATACTCTATGGCTACACCTTC. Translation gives CASSFGTGILYGYTF. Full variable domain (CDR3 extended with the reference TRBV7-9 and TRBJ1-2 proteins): DTGVSQNPRHKITKRGQNVTFRCDPISEHNRLYWYRQTLGQGPEFLTYFQNEAQLEKSRLLSDRFSAERPKGSFSTLEIQRTEQGDSAMYLCASSFGTGILYGYTFGSGTRLTVV.